Listed below are T cell receptor beta chains from one sample, sequenced in a study of blood T cell repertoires in COVID-19. Profiled with immunoSEQ multiplex PCR; TCRdb holds only in-frame clones, not every one. This table holds 350,000 to 450,000 clones, 89% found once. Input material: PBMCs or T cells enriched from blood (not recorded which). Receptor source: a woman in her thirties who had recovered from COVID-19. Both conserved end residues are part of each CDR3. The D gene is left open where the match is weak. The size field is filled for only some rows; it gives once, few, many or a size class.

j_call v_call d_call clone_size cdr3_aa cdr3_nt
TRBJ1-4 TRBV2 NA NA CASSEARAEKLFF TGTGCCAGCAGTGAAGCAAGAGCGGAAAAACTGTTTTTT
TRBJ1-1 TRBV9 TRBD1 NA CASSDRDRGRGDTEAFF TGTGCCAGCAGCGACCGGGACAGGGGGCGCGGGGACACTGAAGCTTTCTTT
TRBJ1-1 TRBV6-5 NA NA CASSPRQDSEAFF TGTGCCAGCAGCCCAAGGCAGGACAGTGAAGCTTTCTTT
TRBJ1-4 TRBV5-1 TRBD1 NA CASSLERTGYEKLFF TGCGCCAGCAGCTTGGAGCGGACAGGGTATGAAAAACTGTTTTTT
TRBJ1-2 TRBV5-6 NA NA CASSLAGENGYTF TGTGCCAGCAGCTTGGCAGGCGAGAATGGCTACACCTTC
TRBJ1-1 TRBV2 NA NA CASSRQDNTMNTEAFF TGTGCCAGCAGTCGACAGGACAATACAATGAACACTGAAGCTTTCTTT
TRBJ1-5 TRBV4-1 TRBD1 NA CASSQTGTGGRLGNQPQHF TGCGCCAGCAGCCAAACCGGGACAGGGGGCCGTCTTGGCAATCAGCCCCAGCATTTT
TRBJ2-5 TRBV4-2 TRBD2 NA CASSHGTSGQETQYF TGTGCCAGCAGCCACGGGACTAGCGGACAAGAGACCCAGTACTTC
TRBJ2-7 TRBV28 NA NA CASSFVWRWGRGLFSYEQYF TGTGCCAGCAGTTTTGTCTGGAGGTGGGGCAGGGGTTTATTCTCCTACGAGCAGTACTTC
TRBJ2-3 TRBV25-1 NA NA CASSARAGSTDTQYF TGTGCCAGCAGTGCGCGTGCGGGGAGCACAGATACGCAGTATTTT
TRBJ1-1 TRBV9 TRBD1 NA CASSVGPGGQGATEAFF TGTGCCAGCAGCGTAGGTCCCGGAGGACAGGGGGCCACTGAAGCTTTCTTT
TRBJ2-2 TRBV19 NA once CASSIVRLAWGNTGELFF TGTGCCAGTAGTATAGTTCGGTTAGCGTGGGGGAACACCGGGGAGCTGTTTTTT
TRBJ1-5 TRBV28 NA NA CASSTSGWYSNQPQHF TGTGCCAGCAGTACGTCCGGGTGGTATAGCAATCAGCCCCAGCATTTT
TRBJ1-3 TRBV4-1 NA once CASSQESSGNTIYF TGCGCCAGCAGCCAAGAATCGTCTGGAAACACCATATATTTT
TRBJ2-1 TRBV12-5 TRBD2 NA CASGAVRGRSSYNEQFF TGTGCTAGTGGTGCGGTGCGGGGGAGAAGCTCCTACAATGAGCAGTTCTTC
TRBJ2-1 TRBV19 TRBD2 NA CASSRTSSTYNEQFF TGTGCCAGCTCCCGGACTAGTTCGACCTACAATGAGCAGTTCTTC
TRBJ2-2 TRBV7-2 NA NA CASSLRPYAGGELFF TGTGCCAGCAGTCTCCGCCCCTACGCGGGCGGGGAGCTGTTTTTT
TRBJ2-2 TRBV3-1/TRBV3-2 NA NA CASSGLTRSGELFF TGTGCCAGCAGCGGCCTCACTAGGTCCGGGGAGCTGTTTTTT
TRBJ1-2 TRBV12-3/TRBV12-4 NA NA CASSTGALGYTF TGTGCCAGCAGTACAGGAGCCCTTGGCTACACCTTC
TRBJ1-5 TRBV30 TRBD1 NA CAWSPGGRGQPQHF TGTGCCTGGAGCCCAGGGGGGAGAGGACAGCCCCAGCATTTT
TRBJ1-4 TRBV6-5 NA NA CASSRRGTNEKLFF TGTGCCAGCAGTCGCAGGGGAACTAATGAAAAACTGTTTTTT
TRBJ1-6 TRBV9 NA NA CASGPGNSPLHF TGTGCCAGCGGACCAGGGAATTCACCCCTCCACTTT
TRBJ2-3 TRBV7-2 TRBD2 NA CASSLVGGTTDTQYF TGTGCCAGCAGCTTAGTCGGGGGGACCACAGATACGCAGTATTTT
TRBJ1-2 TRBV9 TRBD1 NA CASSVGLHDRALAFNYGYTF TGTGCCAGCAGCGTGGGCCTTCACGACAGGGCACTAGCCTTCAACTATGGCTACACCTTC
TRBJ1-2 TRBV23-1 TRBD1 NA CASSQPDRQGAEYGYTF TGCGCCAGCAGTCAACCCGACCGACAGGGGGCTGAGTATGGCTACACCTTC
TRBJ1-5 TRBV24-1 TRBD1 NA CATSDFGRLGRGLNQPQHF TGTGCCACCAGTGATTTCGGTAGGCTCGGCAGGGGGCTGAATCAGCCCCAGCATTTT
TRBJ1-4 TRBV7-9 NA NA CASSSPGGGEKLFF TGTGCCAGCAGCTCCCCGGGGGGTGGTGAAAAACTGTTTTTT
TRBJ1-6 TRBV9 TRBD1 NA CASSVAPGQGNSPLHF TGTGCCAGCAGCGTAGCCCCGGGACAGGGTAATTCACCCCTCCACTTT
TRBJ1-3 TRBV30 NA NA CAWGSPNSGNTIYF TGTGCCTGGGGGAGTCCGAATTCTGGAAACACCATATATTTT
TRBJ1-2 TRBV30 NA NA CAWSVGRGSGYTF TGTGCCTGGAGTGTAGGGCGGGGTTCCGGCTACACCTTC
TRBJ2-5 TRBV7-9 NA NA CASSSVRGVLRKETQYF TGTGCCAGCAGCTCCGTACGCGGAGTTTTGCGAAAAGAGACCCAGTACTTC
TRBJ1-3 TRBV29-1 NA NA CSVILWATGNTIYF TGCAGCGTTATTTTGTGGGCTACTGGAAACACCATATATTTT
TRBJ1-1 TRBV28 TRBD1 NA CASSLSQGFNTEAFF TGTGCCAGCAGTTTATCACAGGGGTTCAACACTGAAGCTTTCTTT
TRBJ2-7 TRBV27 TRBD1 NA CASSPPGQGVYEQYF TGTGCCAGCAGTCCTCCGGGACAGGGAGTGTACGAGCAGTACTTC
TRBJ2-7 TRBV2 NA NA CASRAGAAPYEQYF TGTGCCAGCAGGGCTGGAGCCGCCCCCTACGAGCAGTACTTC
TRBJ2-3 TRBV5-1 NA once CASSLEMGTQTQYF TGCGCCAGCAGCTTGGAGATGGGGACACAGACGCAGTATTTT
TRBJ1-1 TRBV10-3 NA NA CAISDRDTEAFF TGTGCCATCAGTGACAGGGACACTGAAGCTTTCTTT
TRBJ2-7 TRBV5-1 NA NA CASSLETGSSYEQYF TGCGCCAGCAGCTTGGAAACAGGGAGCTCCTACGAGCAGTACTTC
TRBJ2-5 TRBV25-1 TRBD1 NA CASSEWGTGGRKTQYF TGTGCCAGCAGTGAATGGGGGACAGGGGGGAGGAAGACCCAGTACTTC
TRBJ2-7 TRBV9 NA NA CASSVTGSTYEQYF TGTGCCAGCAGCGTAACCGGTTCGACCTACGAGCAGTACTTC
TRBJ1-2 TRBV29-1 NA NA CSGSTGDYGYTF TGCAGCGGGAGCACGGGGGACTATGGCTACACCTTC
TRBJ1-2 TRBV6-5 NA NA CASSGFYGYTF TGTGCCAGCAGCGGGTTCTATGGCTACACCTTC
TRBJ2-7 TRBV9 NA NA CASSVGGVGQGLYEQYF TGTGCCAGCAGCGTAGGAGGAGTGGGGCAGGGACTCTACGAGCAGTACTTC
TRBJ1-1 TRBV5-6 NA NA CASIRFGQNTEAFF TGTGCCAGCATCCGCTTCGGACAGAACACTGAAGCTTTCTTT
TRBJ2-7 TRBV5-5 TRBD2 NA CASRGSGTSGGNYEQYF TGTGCCAGCAGGGGCTCCGGGACTAGCGGGGGAAACTACGAGCAGTACTTC
TRBJ1-2 TRBV9 TRBD1 NA CASSGGTASLYGYTF TGTGCCAGCAGCGGGGGGACAGCTTCCCTTTATGGCTACACCTTC
TRBJ2-2 TRBV9 NA NA CASSVSAGQFRELFF TGTGCCAGCAGCGTCTCGGCGGGGCAGTTCCGGGAGCTGTTTTTT
TRBJ2-7 TRBV7-8 TRBD2 NA CASSLALAGGYEQYF TGTGCCAGCAGCTTAGCGTTAGCGGGAGGGTACGAGCAGTACTTC
TRBJ1-1 TRBV13 TRBD1 NA CASRPHLDRENTEAFF TGTGCCAGCAGACCCCATTTGGACAGGGAGAACACTGAAGCTTTCTTT
TRBJ2-7 TRBV10-3 NA NA CAISGDRSSYEQYF TGTGCCATCAGTGGAGACAGGTCCTCCTACGAGCAGTACTTC
TRBJ1-4 TRBV19 TRBD1 NA CASSTTGGLEKLFF TGTGCCAGTAGTACGACAGGGGGCCTGGAAAAACTGTTTTTT
TRBJ1-2 TRBV24-1 NA NA CATSDSQGYGYTF TGTGCCACCAGTGATTCACAGGGCTATGGCTACACCTTC